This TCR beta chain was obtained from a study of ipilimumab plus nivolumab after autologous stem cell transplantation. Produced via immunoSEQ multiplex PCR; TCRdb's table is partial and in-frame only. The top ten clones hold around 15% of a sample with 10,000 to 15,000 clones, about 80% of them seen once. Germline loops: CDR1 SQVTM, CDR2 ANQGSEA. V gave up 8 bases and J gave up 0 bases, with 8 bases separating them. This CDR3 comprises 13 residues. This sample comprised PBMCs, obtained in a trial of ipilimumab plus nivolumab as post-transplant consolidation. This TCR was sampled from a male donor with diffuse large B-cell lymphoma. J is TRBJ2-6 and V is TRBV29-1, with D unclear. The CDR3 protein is CSTGVSGANVLTF. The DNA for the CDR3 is TGCAGCACTGGGGTCTCTGGGGCCAACGTCCTGACTTTC.